A selection of T cell receptor beta chains follows, all from one sample in a study of patients with pleural tuberculosis. TCRdb fed the reads into MiXCR, producing one record per CDR3 protein. This table has about 29,000 distinct CDR3 sequences, 18% appearing once. The sample was peripheral blood. Receptor source: a human donor with pleural tuberculosis. Both conserved end residues are part of each CDR3. The D gene is left open where the match is weak. Only some rows state a clone size, as once, few, many or a class for expanded clones.

TRBJ2-7 TRBV29-1 - many TGCAGCGTTTGGCCGGGGGAGCCCTACGAGCAGTACTTC CSVWPGEPYEQYF
TRBJ2-7 TRBV28 TRBD1 many TGTGCCAGCAGCTCTTATGGACAGGGAATCAACGAGCAGTACTTC CASSSYGQGINEQYF
TRBJ1-4 TRBV5-4 - many TGTGCCAGCAGTGTGGCACCGACGAATGAAAAACTGTTTTTT CASSVAPTNEKLFF
TRBJ1-3 TRBV6-1 - many TGTGCCAGCAGTAGGGAAGGAAACACCATATATTTT CASSREGNTIYF
TRBJ1-2 TRBV28 - - TGTGCCAGCCAATCTACAGGGAACTATGGCTACACCTTC CASQSTGNYGYTF
TRBJ2-7 TRBV7-9 TRBD2 many TGTGCCAGCAGTCTAGCGGGGGGCGAGCAGTACTTC CASSLAGGEQYF
TRBJ1-4 TRBV29-1 - many TGCAGCGGAGCAGGGTCGGATGAAAAACTGTTTTTT CSGAGSDEKLFF
TRBJ2-1 TRBV2 - many TGTGCCAGCAGAAGGGACTTGAGCTCCTACAATGAGCAGTTCTTC CASRRDLSSYNEQFF
TRBJ2-3 TRBV4-1 - many TGCGCCAGCAGCCCGCGCTTACGGGGGAACACAGATACGCAGTATTTT CASSPRLRGNTDTQYF
TRBJ2-1 TRBV19 TRBD2 many TGTGCCAGTAGCCGCGGGACTAGCGGGAGGGGAGGGAAAAAATTCTTC CASSRGTSGRGGKKFF
TRBJ1-5 TRBV4-1 - many TGCGCCAGCAGCCAAGATTTTGCTCAGCCCCAGCATTTT CASSQDFAQPQHF
TRBJ2-3 TRBV2 TRBD2 many TGTGCCAGCAGTGGGGGACTAGCGGGGGGCACAGATACGCAGTATTTT CASSGGLAGGTDTQYF
TRBJ2-1 TRBV24-1 TRBD1 many TGTGCCACCAGTGATTCCGCCGGGACAGTTCTTTACAATGAGCAGTTCTTC CATSDSAGTVLYNEQFF
TRBJ1-2 TRBV6-1 - many TGTGCCAGCAGTCGACGGGGGGGGAACACGAAAGGCTACACCTTC CASSRRGGNTKGYTF
TRBJ2-1 TRBV20-1 - - TGCAGTGCTCCAGATCTTAAGAATGAGCAGTTCTTC CSAPDLKNEQFF
TRBJ1-1 TRBV18 - many TGTGCCAGCTCGCCTCCGGGACTTCCAGGGACTGAAGCTTTCTTT CASSPPGLPGTEAFF
TRBJ1-1 TRBV12-3/TRBV12-4 TRBD1 many TGTGCCAGCAGTAAACAGGGGGCAATTGAAGCTTTCTTT CASSKQGAIEAFF
TRBJ1-5 TRBV12-3/TRBV12-4 TRBD1 many TGTGCCAGCAGACCGGGACAGGGGGTAAAAAATCAGCCCCAGCATTTT CASRPGQGVKNQPQHF
TRBJ2-2 TRBV27 TRBD1 medium-sized TGTGCCAGCAGTTTCGGGACAGATCCTAACACCGGGGAGCTGTTTTTT CASSFGTDPNTGELFF
TRBJ2-1 TRBV4-1 - many TGCGCCAGCAGCCAAGAACAACATGAGCAGTTCTTC CASSQEQHEQFF